This TCR beta chain was captured in a study of blood T cell repertoires in COVID-19. Study in general: Spain, Italy and the United States supplied samples that represented acute and convalescent COVID-19. PBMCs, B-cell-depleted T cells, or T cells provided the cDNA or gDNA that made up the material.

During active infection, Seattle patients enrolled and were then monitored through disease. Trimming removed 2 bases from V and 11 bases from J; junction bases left unmatched: 13. CDR3 length equals 15 residues. Germline V gene lookup returns CDR1 SEHNR and CDR2 FQNEAQ (reference sequence). Authors' data handling: Reference gene primer amplification in the assay estimated nucleated cell counts. TCRdb's copy holds only in-frame clones and misses some; the assay was immunoSEQ multiplex PCR. The DNA gave D and trimming, while V, J and clone size come from that table. The sample lists 200,000 to 250,000 clones; approximately 78% were seen once.

The sample taken for sequencing was peripheral blood. The source is an older woman with COVID-19, enrolled during active disease. The V and J genes are TRBV7-9 and TRBJ1-1; 8 bases line up with TRBD1. CDR3 DNA sequence: TGTGCCAGCAGCTTATCCGGGACAGGAGTTCTTAAGGCTTTCTTT. Amino acid sequence: CASSLSGTGVLKAFF.